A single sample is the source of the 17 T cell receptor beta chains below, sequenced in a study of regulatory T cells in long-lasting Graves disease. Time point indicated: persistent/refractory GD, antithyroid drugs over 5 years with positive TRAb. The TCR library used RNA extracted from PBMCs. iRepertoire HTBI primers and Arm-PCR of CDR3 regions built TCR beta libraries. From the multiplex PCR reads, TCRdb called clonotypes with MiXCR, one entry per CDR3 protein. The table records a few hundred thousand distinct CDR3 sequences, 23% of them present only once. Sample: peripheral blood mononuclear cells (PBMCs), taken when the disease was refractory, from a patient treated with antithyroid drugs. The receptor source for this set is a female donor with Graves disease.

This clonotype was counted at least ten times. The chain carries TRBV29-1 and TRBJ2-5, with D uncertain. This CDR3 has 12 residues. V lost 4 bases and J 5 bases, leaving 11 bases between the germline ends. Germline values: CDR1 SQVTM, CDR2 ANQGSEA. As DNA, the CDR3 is TGCAGCGTTGGCTCCGTGGATGAGACCCAGTACTTC. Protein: CSVGSVDETQYF.

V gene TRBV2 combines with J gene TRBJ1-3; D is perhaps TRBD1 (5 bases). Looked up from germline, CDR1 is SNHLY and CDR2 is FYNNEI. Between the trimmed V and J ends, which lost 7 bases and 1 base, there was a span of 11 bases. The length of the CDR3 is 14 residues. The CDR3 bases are TGTGCCAGCAAGCAGGGTTCATCTGGAAACACCATATATTTT. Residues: CASKQGSSGNTIYF.

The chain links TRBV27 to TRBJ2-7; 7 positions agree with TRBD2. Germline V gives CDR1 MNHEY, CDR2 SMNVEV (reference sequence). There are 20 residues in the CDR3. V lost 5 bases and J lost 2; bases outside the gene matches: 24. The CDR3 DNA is TGTGCCAGCAGTCCCCCCGGCGGGGCGGTGACCGAGCGGGGAACCTACGAGCAGTACTTC. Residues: CASSPPGGAVTERGTYEQYF.

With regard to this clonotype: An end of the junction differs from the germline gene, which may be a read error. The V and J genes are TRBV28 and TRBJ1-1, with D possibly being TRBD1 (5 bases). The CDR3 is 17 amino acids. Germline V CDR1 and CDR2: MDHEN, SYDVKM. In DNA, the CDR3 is TGTGCTAGCAGTCTAGGGATTAACAGGTTTGGGAACGCTGAAGCTTTCTTT. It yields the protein CASSLGINRFGNAEAFF. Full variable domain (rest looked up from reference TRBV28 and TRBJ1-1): DVKVTQSSRYLVKRTGEKVFLECVQDMDHENMFWYRQDPGLGLRLIYFSYDVKMKEKGDIPEGYSVSREKKERFSLILESASTNQTSMYLCASSLGINRFGNAEAFFGQGTRLTVV.

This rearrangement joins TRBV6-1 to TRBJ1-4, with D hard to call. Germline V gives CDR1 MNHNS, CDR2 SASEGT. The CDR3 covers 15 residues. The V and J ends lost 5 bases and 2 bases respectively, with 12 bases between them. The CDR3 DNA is TGTGCCAGCAGTCCCGGGATTCGGACTAATGAAAAACTGTTTTTT. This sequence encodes CASSPGIRTNEKLFF.

CDR3 nucleotides: TGTGCCTGGAGTGTAAACGCTAATGAGCAGTTCTTC. Translating gives CAWSVNANEQFF. The J gene is TRBJ2-1, the V gene TRBV30, with unresolved D. Germline loops: CDR1 GTSNPN, CDR2 SVGIG (reference sequence). The CDR3 consists of 12 residues. Trimming shortened V by 0 bases and J by 7 bases, and 7 bases separated the two germline ends.

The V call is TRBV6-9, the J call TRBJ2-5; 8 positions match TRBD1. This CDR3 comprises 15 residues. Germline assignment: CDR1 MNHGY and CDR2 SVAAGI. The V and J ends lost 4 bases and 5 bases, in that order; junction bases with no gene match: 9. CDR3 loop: CASSFFRGLTETQYF. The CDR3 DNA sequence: TGTGCCAGCAGTTTCTTCAGGGGGCTCACCGAGACCCAGTACTTC.

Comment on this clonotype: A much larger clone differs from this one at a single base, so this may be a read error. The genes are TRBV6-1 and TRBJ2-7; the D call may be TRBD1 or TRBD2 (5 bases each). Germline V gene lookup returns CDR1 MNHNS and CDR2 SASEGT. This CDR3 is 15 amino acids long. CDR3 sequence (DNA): TGTGCCAGCAGTCCGCCGGCAGGGAGCTCCTACGAGCAGCACTTC. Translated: CASSPPAGSSYEQHF.

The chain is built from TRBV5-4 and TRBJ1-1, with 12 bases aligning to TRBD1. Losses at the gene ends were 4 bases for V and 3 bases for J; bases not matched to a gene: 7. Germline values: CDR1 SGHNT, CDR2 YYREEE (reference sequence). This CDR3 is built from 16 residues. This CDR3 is CASSPGQGARDTEAFF. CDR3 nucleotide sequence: TGTGCCAGCAGCCCGGGACAGGGGGCCCGGGACACTGAAGCTTTCTTT.

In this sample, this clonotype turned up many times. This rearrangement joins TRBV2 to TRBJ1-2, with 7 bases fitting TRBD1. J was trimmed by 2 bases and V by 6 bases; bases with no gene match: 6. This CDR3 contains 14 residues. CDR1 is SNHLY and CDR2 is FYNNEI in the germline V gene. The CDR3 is CASRWTGVNYGYTF. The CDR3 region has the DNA TGTGCCAGCAGATGGACAGGCGTAAACTATGGCTACACCTTC.

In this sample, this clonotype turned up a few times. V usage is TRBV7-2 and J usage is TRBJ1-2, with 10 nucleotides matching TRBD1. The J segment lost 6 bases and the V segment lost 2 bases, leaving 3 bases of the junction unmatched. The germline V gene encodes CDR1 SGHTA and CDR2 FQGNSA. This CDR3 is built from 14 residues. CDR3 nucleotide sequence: TGTGCCAGCAGCTTATCGGGACAGGGGCATGGCTACACCTTC. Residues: CASSLSGQGHGYTF.

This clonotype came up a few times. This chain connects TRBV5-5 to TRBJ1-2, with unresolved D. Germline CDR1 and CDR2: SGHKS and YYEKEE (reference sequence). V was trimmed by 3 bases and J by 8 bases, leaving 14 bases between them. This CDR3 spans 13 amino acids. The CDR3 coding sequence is TGTGCCAGCAGCTCTACCGAGCTAGGAGGCTACACCTTC. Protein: CASSSTELGGYTF.

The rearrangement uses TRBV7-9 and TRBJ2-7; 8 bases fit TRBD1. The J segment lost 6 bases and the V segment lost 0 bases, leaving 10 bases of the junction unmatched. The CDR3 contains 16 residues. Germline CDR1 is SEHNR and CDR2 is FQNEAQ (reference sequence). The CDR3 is CASSLARTGSLSEQYF. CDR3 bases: TGTGCCAGCAGCTTAGCTAGGACAGGGTCATTGAGCGAGCAGTACTTC.

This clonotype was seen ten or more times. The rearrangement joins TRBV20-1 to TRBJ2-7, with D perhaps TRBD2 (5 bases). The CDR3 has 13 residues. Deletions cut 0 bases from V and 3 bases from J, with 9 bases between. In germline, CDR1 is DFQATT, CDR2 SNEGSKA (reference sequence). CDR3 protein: CSARDPGGYEQYF. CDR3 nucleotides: TGCAGTGCTAGAGATCCCGGAGGCTACGAGCAGTACTTC.

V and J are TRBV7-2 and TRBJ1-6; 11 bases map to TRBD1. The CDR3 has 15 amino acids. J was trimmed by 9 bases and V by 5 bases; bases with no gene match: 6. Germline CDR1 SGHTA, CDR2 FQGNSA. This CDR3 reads CASSARTGGGSPLHF. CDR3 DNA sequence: TGTGCCAGCAGCGCCCGGACAGGGGGCGGTTCACCCCTCCACTTT.

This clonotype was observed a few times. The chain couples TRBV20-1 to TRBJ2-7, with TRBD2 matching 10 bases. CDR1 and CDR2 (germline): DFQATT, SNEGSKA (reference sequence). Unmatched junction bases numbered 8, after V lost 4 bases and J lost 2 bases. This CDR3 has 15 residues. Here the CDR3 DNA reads TGCAGTGCTACCCTTACCGGGACTAGCGCCTACGAGCAGTACTTC. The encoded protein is CSATLTGTSAYEQYF.

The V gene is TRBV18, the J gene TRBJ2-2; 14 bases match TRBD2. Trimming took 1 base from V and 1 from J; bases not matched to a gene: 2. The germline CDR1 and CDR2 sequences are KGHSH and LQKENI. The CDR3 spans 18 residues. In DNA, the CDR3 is TGTGCCAGCTCACCACGGGGACTAGCGGGAGTGAACACCGGGGAGCTGTTTTTT. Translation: CASSPRGLAGVNTGELFF.